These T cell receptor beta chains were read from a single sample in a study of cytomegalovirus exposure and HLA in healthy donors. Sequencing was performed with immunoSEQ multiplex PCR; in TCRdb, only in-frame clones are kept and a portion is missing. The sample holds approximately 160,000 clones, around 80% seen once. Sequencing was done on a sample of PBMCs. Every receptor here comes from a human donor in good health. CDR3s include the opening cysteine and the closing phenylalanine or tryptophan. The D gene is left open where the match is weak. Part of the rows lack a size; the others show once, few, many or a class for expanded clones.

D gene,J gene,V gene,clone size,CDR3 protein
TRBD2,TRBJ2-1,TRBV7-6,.,CASSSGLAGGFDEQFF
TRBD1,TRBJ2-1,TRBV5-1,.,CASSLGDRGNEQFF
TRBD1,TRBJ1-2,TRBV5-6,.,CASSLGQGAYGYTF
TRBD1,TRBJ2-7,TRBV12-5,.,CASGLSGQHYEQYF
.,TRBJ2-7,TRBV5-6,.,CASSFLEGEAQYF
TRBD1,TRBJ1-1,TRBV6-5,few,CATKTGTGNTEAFF
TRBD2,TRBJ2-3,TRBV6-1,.,CASSEEASGSTTQYF
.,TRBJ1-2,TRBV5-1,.,CASSLGSTVTNYGYTF
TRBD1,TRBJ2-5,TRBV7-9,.,CASSSGQGVETQYF
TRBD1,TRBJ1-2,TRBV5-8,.,CASREDRMFYGYTF
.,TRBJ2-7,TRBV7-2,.,CASSEGGLFPYEQYF
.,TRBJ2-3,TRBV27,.,CASSLSGGGTDTQYF
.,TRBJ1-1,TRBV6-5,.,CASGGLGPEAFF
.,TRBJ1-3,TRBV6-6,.,CASRVTLIPGNTIYF
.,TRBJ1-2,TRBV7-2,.,CASTLGLSYGYTF
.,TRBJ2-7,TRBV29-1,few,CSVVGGSISYEQYF
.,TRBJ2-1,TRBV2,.,CASSDYATGRKQFF
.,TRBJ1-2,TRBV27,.,CASSLPGFGGYTF
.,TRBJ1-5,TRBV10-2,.,CASSEGGANNQPQHF
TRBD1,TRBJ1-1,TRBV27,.,CASSFYGQGSNTEAFF
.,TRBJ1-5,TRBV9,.,CASSVDRDQPQHF
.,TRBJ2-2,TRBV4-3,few,CASSQELPGSGELFF
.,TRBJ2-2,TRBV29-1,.,CSVAKMGLYTGELFF
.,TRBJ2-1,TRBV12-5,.,CASGWQTGGRLPENEQFF
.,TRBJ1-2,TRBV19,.,CASRPEGAGSRYGYTF
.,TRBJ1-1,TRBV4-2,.,CASSDIGGVSNEAFF
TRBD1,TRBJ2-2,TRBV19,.,CASHRGHSTGELFF
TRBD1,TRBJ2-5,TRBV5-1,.,CASSFDRGRETQYF
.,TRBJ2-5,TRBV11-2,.,CASSRMRGTQQETQYF
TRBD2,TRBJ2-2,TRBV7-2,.,CASSLTLAGGPGELFF
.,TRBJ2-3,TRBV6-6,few,CASSLRRDTQYF
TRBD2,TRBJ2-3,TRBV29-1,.,CSVEDQRLAVSPDTQYF
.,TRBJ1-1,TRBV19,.,CACRGGTEAFF
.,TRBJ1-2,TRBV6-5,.,CASSPLEGYGYTF
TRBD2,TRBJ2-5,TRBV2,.,CASSRHAGGPETQYF
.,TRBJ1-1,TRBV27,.,CASSFQLGGVTEAFF
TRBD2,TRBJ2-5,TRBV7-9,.,CASSLGTSGGAHETQYF
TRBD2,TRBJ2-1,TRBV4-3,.,CASSQDLAGDEQFF
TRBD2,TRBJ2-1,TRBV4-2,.,CASSLVRGGYNEQFF
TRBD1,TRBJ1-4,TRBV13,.,CASSLVGTGAEKLFF
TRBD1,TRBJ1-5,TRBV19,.,CASSVPGQGANQPQHF
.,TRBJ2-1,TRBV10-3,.,CAISAGLQGNNEQFF
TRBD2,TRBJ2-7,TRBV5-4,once,CASSLTSGGKQYF
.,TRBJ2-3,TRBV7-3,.,CASSSGTSTDTQYF
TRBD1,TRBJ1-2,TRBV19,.,CASRAPGQNSGGYTF
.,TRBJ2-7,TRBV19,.,CASRAAWGGPEQYF
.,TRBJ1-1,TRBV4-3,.,CASSQVEGVNTEAFF
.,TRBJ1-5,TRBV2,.,CASSPYREQPQHF
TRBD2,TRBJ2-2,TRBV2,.,CASSYLSGGAAGELFF
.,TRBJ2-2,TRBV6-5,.,CASSYRGAIGELFF
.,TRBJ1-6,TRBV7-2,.,CASSLGLRALHF
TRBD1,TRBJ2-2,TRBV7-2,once,CASARDRDPGELFF
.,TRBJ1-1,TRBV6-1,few,CASSEYGGNTEAFF
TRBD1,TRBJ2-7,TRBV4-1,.,CASSQPAQGTYEQYF
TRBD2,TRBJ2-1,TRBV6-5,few,CASRPGLAGHEQFF